One sample yielded the 27 T cell receptor beta chains listed below, sequenced in a study of blood T cell repertoires in COVID-19. Measured with immunoSEQ multiplex PCR; TCRdb has only the in-frame clones, and not every one. The table lists about 80,000 clones, roughly 86% of them singletons. Sample: peripheral blood. Every receptor here comes from a human donor in a cohort sampled during active COVID-19.

The V gene is TRBV20-1, the J gene TRBJ2-1, with D possibly TRBD2 on 6 matching bases. Trimming cost V 3 bases and J 0 bases, with 9 bases left between them. Germline CDR1 is DFQATT and CDR2 is SNEGSKA (reference sequence). The CDR3 runs 14 residues. The CDR3 DNA reads TGCAGTGCTAGTCTGGGAGGCTCCTACAATGAGCAGTTCTTC. Translation: CSASLGGSYNEQFF.

This rearrangement joins TRBV2 to TRBJ1-2, with D possibly being TRBD1 (5 bases). The CDR3 totals 17 residues. Germline CDR1 reads SNHLY; CDR2 reads FYNNEI. V lost 4 bases, J lost 1 base, and 19 bases lay in between. CDR3 amino acids: CASSGGRRLMNNYGYTF. The CDR3 region has the DNA TGTGCCAGCAGTGGGGGCAGGAGACTCATGAATAACTATGGCTACACCTTC.

Here the CDR3 reads CASSLDSPGSSYNEQFF. The CDR3 DNA sequence: TGTGCCAGCAGCTTAGATTCCCCGGGAAGCTCCTACAATGAGCAGTTCTTC. This chain connects TRBV11-3 to TRBJ2-1, with D maybe TRBD2 (5 bases). Trimming removed 0 bases from V and 0 bases from J, with 12 bases in between. CDR3 length: 17 residues. CDR1 is SGHNT, CDR2 YENEEA, per germline.

V is TRBV11-2 and J is TRBJ2-3; tentative D call: TRBD1 (6 bases). V was trimmed by 5 bases and J by 2 bases, leaving 17 bases between them. The CDR3 sequence is 16 residues long. CDR1 SGHAT and CDR2 FQNNGV come from the germline V gene. The CDR3 DNA reads TGTGCCAGCAGCCCCGGTAGGGGGTATGACACAGATACGCAGTATTTT. Protein product: CASSPGRGYDTDTQYF.

This chain joins TRBV12-5 and TRBJ2-1; the match to TRBD2 covers 12 bases. Germline assignment: CDR1 LGHNT and CDR2 FRNRAP. V was clipped by 6 bases and J by 4 bases; unmatched bases: 7. CDR3 length: 16 residues. The CDR3 nucleotides are TGTGCTAGTGGGCTAGGGACTAGCGGGCTTTACAATGAGCAGTTCTTC. Its translation: CASGLGTSGLYNEQFF. Full variable domain (missing parts from reference TRBV12-5 and TRBJ2-1): DARVTQTPRHKVTEMGQEVTMRCQPILGHNTVFWYRQTMMQGLELLAYFRNRAPLDDSGMPKDRFSAEMPDATLATLKIQPSEPRDSAVYFCASGLGTSGLYNEQFFGPGTRLTVL.

The chain combines TRBV21-1 with TRBJ1-2; the table's TRBD1 call for D was not verified on the DNA. TRBV21-1 is listed as a pseudogene. The CDR3 extends over 18 amino acids. The CDR3 bases are TGTGCCAGCAGCCAGAAACAGGGACAGACTTTTTATAACTATGGCTACACCTTC. This encodes CASSQKQGQTFYNYGYTF.

This chain uses TRBV18 with TRBJ1-1, with TRBD1 matching 7 bases. With 4 bases clipped from V and 1 base from J, the junction kept 3 bases outside the gene matches. CDR3 length: 14 residues. Per the germline V gene, CDR1 is KGHSH and CDR2 is LQKENI. CDR3 amino acids: CASSLWDRNTEAFF. CDR3 DNA sequence: TGTGCCAGCTCACTCTGGGACAGGAACACTGAAGCTTTCTTT. Using reference TRBV18 and TRBJ1-1 for the parts outside the CDR3, the full variable domain is NAGVMQNPRHLVRRRGQEARLRCSPMKGHSHVYWYRQLPEEGLKFMVYLQKENIIDESGMPKERFSAEFPKEGPSILRIQQVVRGDSAAYFCASSLWDRNTEAFFGQGTRLTVV.

The chain carries TRBV5-1 and TRBJ2-5, with TRBD1 as a possible D gene (6 bases). The CDR3 loop spans 15 amino acids. Trimming took off 4 bases at V and 1 base at J, with 14 bases between the two ends. Germline V gene data show CDR1 as SGHRS and CDR2 as YFSETQ. The chain's CDR3 is CASSGGRRTQETQYF. Written as DNA, the CDR3 is TGCGCCAGCAGCGGGGGCCGACGGACCCAAGAGACCCAGTACTTC.

Only a few counts were recorded for this clone. The V call is TRBV18, the J call TRBJ1-3, with 7 positions matching TRBD1. The germline gives CDR1 KGHSH, CDR2 LQKENI. Trimming took 3 bases from V and 4 from J; bases not matched to a gene: 6. CDR3 size: 15 residues. CDR3 loop: CASSPTTGSGNTIYF. The CDR3 bases are TGTGCCAGCTCACCTACGACAGGGTCCGGAAACACCATATATTTT. Full variable domain (remainder filled in from reference TRBV18 and TRBJ1-3): NAGVMQNPRHLVRRRGQEARLRCSPMKGHSHVYWYRQLPEEGLKFMVYLQKENIIDESGMPKERFSAEFPKEGPSILRIQQVVRGDSAAYFCASSPTTGSGNTIYFGEGSWLTVV.

This chain uses TRBV6-5 with TRBJ2-7; maybe TRBD2 (6 bases). Trimming removed 8 bases at V and 4 bases at J, with 15 bases between. CDR1 and CDR2 (germline): MNHEY, SVGAGI. This CDR3 has 13 residues. The CDR3 DNA reads TGTGCCAGCGTCACGGGGGATAGGTACGAGCAGTACTTC. Amino acid sequence: CASVTGDRYEQYF.

The chain is built from TRBV19 and TRBJ1-4, with D hard to call. Trimming cost V 4 bases and J 8 bases, with 17 bases left between them. In germline, CDR1 is LNHDA, CDR2 SQIVND (reference sequence). The CDR3 spans 15 residues. The DNA for the CDR3 is TGTGCCAGTAGTACGGAAGGGAGGGCCAGGGAAAAACTGTTTTTT. Amino acids: CASSTEGRAREKLFF.

The chain has TRBV4-2 and TRBJ2-1, with 8 positions matching TRBD2. The CDR3 spans 15 residues. From germline, CDR1 is LGHNA and CDR2 YNFKEQ. Trimming at V came to 2 bases and at J to 7 bases, leaving 7 bases not matched to a gene. CDR3 protein: CASSQRGGLFNEQFF. CDR3 DNA sequence: TGTGCCAGCAGCCAACGGGGGGGCCTTTTTAATGAGCAGTTCTTC.

This clone occurred a few times. V is TRBV5-1 and J is TRBJ2-1; D perhaps matches TRBD2 (6 bases). Per the germline V gene, CDR1 is SGHRS and CDR2 is YFSETQ. The CDR3 consists of 15 residues. V was trimmed by 0 bases and J by 5 bases, leaving 12 bases between them. The CDR3 bases are TGCGCCAGCAGCTTGGTGGCGGGGTCCGACAATGAGCAGTTCTTC. This codes for CASSLVAGSDNEQFF.

This chain joins TRBV28 and TRBJ2-7, with 9 bases identical to TRBD1. The CDR3 totals 15 residues. The germline V gene has CDR1 MDHEN and CDR2 SYDVKM. J was trimmed by 1 base and V by 6 bases; bases with no gene match: 7. CDR3 residues: CASRPPGQGSYEQYF. The CDR3 bases are TGTGCCAGCAGACCCCCGGGACAGGGTTCCTACGAGCAGTACTTC.

The chain uses TRBV28 and TRBJ2-7; weak D call: TRBD1 (5 bases). The length of the CDR3 is 15 residues. V was clipped by 2 bases and J by 3 bases, with 14 bases between them. CDR1 is MDHEN and CDR2 is SYDVKM in the germline V gene. The CDR3 DNA reads as TGTGCCAGCAGTTTAGGGGCAGTTAATCACTACGAGCAGTACTTC. It translates to CASSLGAVNHYEQYF. Full variable domain (rest looked up from reference TRBV28 and TRBJ2-7): DVKVTQSSRYLVKRTGEKVFLECVQDMDHENMFWYRQDPGLGLRLIYFSYDVKMKEKGDIPEGYSVSREKKERFSLILESASTNQTSMYLCASSLGAVNHYEQYFGPGTRLTVT.

The chain uses TRBV7-9 and TRBJ2-1, with 8 nucleotides matching TRBD2. The germline V gene encodes CDR1 SEHNR and CDR2 FQNEAQ (reference sequence). J was trimmed by 2 bases and V by 5 bases; bases with no gene match: 8. The CDR3 has 16 residues. CDR3 sequence reads: CASSPKAGGPYNEQFF. In DNA form, the CDR3 reads TGTGCCAGCAGCCCGAAGGCGGGAGGCCCCTACAATGAGCAGTTCTTC.

The chain joins TRBV19 to TRBJ1-5; D perhaps matches TRBD1 (6 bases). Germline values: CDR1 LNHDA, CDR2 SQIVND (reference sequence). Trimming took 6 bases from V and 0 from J, leaving 18 bases between them. This CDR3 is 17 amino acids long. CDR3 sequence: CASRPTGAMYSNQPQHF. CDR3 nucleotides: TGTGCCAGTAGACCGACAGGAGCCATGTATAGCAATCAGCCCCAGCATTTT.

This chain joins TRBV10-3 and TRBJ2-3, with D maybe TRBD1 (7 bases). Looked up from germline, CDR1 is ENHRY and CDR2 is SYGVKD. The length of the CDR3 is 16 residues. V lost 8 bases, J lost 4 bases, and 22 bases lay in between. The CDR3 protein is CAIHPGRGAGADTQYF. DNA for the CDR3: TGTGCCATCCACCCGGGCAGGGGGGCGGGTGCAGATACGCAGTATTTT.

The rearrangement joins TRBV19 to TRBJ1-1; 7 bases align to TRBD1. The CDR3 loop spans 17 amino acids. After removal of 1 base from V and 8 bases from J, the junction contained 16 bases not matched to a gene. Looked up from germline, CDR1 is LNHDA and CDR2 is SQIVND (reference sequence). CDR3 region: CASSIAGGWSRRSEAFF. The CDR3 nucleotides are TGTGCCAGTAGTATAGCAGGGGGGTGGTCACGGCGATCGGAAGCTTTCTTT. The full variable domain, completed using reference TRBV19 and TRBJ1-1, is DGGITQSPKYLFRKEGQNVTLSCEQNLNHDAMYWYRQDPGQGLRLIYYSQIVNDFQKGDIAEGYSVSREKKESFPLTVTSAQKNPTAFYLCASSIAGGWSRRSEAFFGQGTRLTVV.

The chain carries TRBV11-2 and TRBJ1-2, with 10 bases lining up with TRBD1. Unmatched junction bases numbered 4, after V lost 5 bases and J lost 7 bases. Germline CDR1 is SGHAT and CDR2 is FQNNGV. The CDR3 extends over 13 amino acids. CDR3 protein: CASSLTGGGGYTF. CDR3 DNA sequence: TGTGCCAGCAGCCTGACAGGGGGCGGTGGCTACACCTTC.

This chain links TRBV9 with TRBJ1-2; D might be TRBD1 (6 bases). V was pared by 4 bases and J by 5 bases, with 15 bases between. Germline assignment: CDR1 SGDLS and CDR2 YYNGEE. This CDR3 spans 14 amino acids. CDR3 loop: CASSRGQLTYGYTF. The CDR3 region has the DNA TGTGCCAGCAGCCGCGGACAGCTAACTTATGGCTACACCTTC. Complete variable domain (other parts from reference TRBV9 and TRBJ1-2): DSGVTQTPKHLITATGQRVTLRCSPRSGDLSVYWYQQSLDQGLQFLIQYYNGEERAKGNILERFSAQQFPDLHSELNLSSLELGDSALYFCASSRGQLTYGYTFGSGTRLTVV.

Here the CDR3 DNA reads TGTGCCAGCAGCCAAGACTCATCAGGGGGCGAGGAAAAACTGTTTTTT. Residues: CASSQDSSGGEEKLFF. The J gene is TRBJ1-4, the V gene TRBV4-2; TRBD1 aligns across 8 bases. Trimming removed 0 bases from V and 8 bases from J; junction bases left unmatched: 8. CDR1 LGHNA and CDR2 YNFKEQ come from the germline V gene. The CDR3 length is 16 residues.

The gene calls are TRBV28 and TRBJ2-1, with a weak D call TRBD2 (5 bases). This CDR3 has 14 amino acids. The germline V and J ends were trimmed by 5 bases and 2 bases, with 10 bases remaining between them. Looked up from germline, CDR1 is MDHEN and CDR2 is SYDVKM. The DNA of the CDR3 is TGTGCCAGCAGTAGACTACAACCCTACAATGAGCAGTTCTTC. It specifies CASSRLQPYNEQFF.

V gene TRBV19 combines with J gene TRBJ1-6; 8 bases are shared with TRBD1. V lost 3 bases to trimming and J lost 4 bases; unmatched junction nucleotides: 2. CDR3 length: 15 amino acids. Looked up from germline, CDR1 is LNHDA and CDR2 is SQIVND (reference sequence). The CDR3 nucleotides are TGTGCCAGTAGTATCGGGACAGGATATAATTCACCCCTCCACTTT. Encoded protein: CASSIGTGYNSPLHF.

This clone was detected only once. The rearrangement uses TRBV19 and TRBJ1-4; D not certain. The V and J ends lost 3 bases and 1 base respectively, with 6 bases between them. Germline CDR1 reads LNHDA; CDR2 reads SQIVND (reference sequence). The CDR3 has 14 residues. The CDR3 loop is CASSISRTNEKLFF. DNA of the CDR3: TGTGCCAGTAGTATCTCCCGAACTAATGAAAAACTGTTTTTT.

V is TRBV18 and J is TRBJ2-2; D is perhaps TRBD1 (6 bases). This CDR3 contains 18 residues. Looked up from germline, CDR1 is KGHSH and CDR2 is LQKENI. V was pared by 3 bases and J by 0 bases, with 17 bases between. The CDR3 sequence: CASSPPLWDTANTGELFF. The DNA of the CDR3 is TGTGCCAGCTCACCCCCATTGTGGGACACCGCGAACACCGGGGAGCTGTTTTTT. Together with reference TRBV18 and TRBJ2-2, the CDR3 gives the full variable domain: NAGVMQNPRHLVRRRGQEARLRCSPMKGHSHVYWYRQLPEEGLKFMVYLQKENIIDESGMPKERFSAEFPKEGPSILRIQQVVRGDSAAYFCASSPPLWDTANTGELFFGEGSRLTVL.

The V call is TRBV10-1, the J call TRBJ1-2, with 9 bases that match TRBD1. Germline CDR1 and CDR2: WNHNN and SYGVQD (reference sequence). Trimming removed 6 bases from V and 7 bases from J; junction bases left unmatched: 15. The CDR3 loop spans 16 amino acids. CDR3 region: CASSEGRDRVCCGYTF. Here the CDR3 DNA reads TGCGCCAGCAGCGAAGGGCGGGACAGGGTTTGTTGTGGCTACACCTTC.